The 27 T cell receptor beta chains below were found in one sample sequenced in a study of a mutant IDH1 vaccine in newly diagnosed glioma. Here immunoSEQ multiplex PCR was the method, and the copy in TCRdb shows in-frame clones only, minus some. This table has about 55,000 clones, roughly 80% appearing once. Time point given: week 23, last vaccination. In the vaccine, a single dose held 300 ug of the mutant IDH1 20-mer peptide, along with topical imiquimod. These receptors lack a known antigen. The sequences come from PBMCs, collected from a glioma patient whose treatment included an IDH1 peptide vaccine. Receptors were obtained from a man aged 40-50 years with glioma.

The chain uses TRBV29-1 and TRBJ2-5; no definite D call. Trimming pared 4 bases from V and 7 bases from J, leaving 13 bases between. The CDR3 extends over 12 amino acids. The germline V gene encodes CDR1 SQVTM and CDR2 ANQGSEA. CDR3 in DNA: TGCAGCGTTGGTAGCATATCTGGGACCCAGTACTTC. Its protein is CSVGSISGTQYF.

With regard to this clone: This CDR3 is also generated by other DNA sequences in the sample. The chain combines TRBV19 with TRBJ1-1; the D is unclear. CDR1 is LNHDA and CDR2 is SQIVND in the germline V gene (reference sequence). The CDR3 length is 12 residues. Trimming took off 2 bases at V and 2 bases at J, with 3 bases between the two ends. This CDR3 reads CASSISNTEAFF. The CDR3, as DNA: TGTGCCAGTAGTATAAGCAACACTGAAGCTTTCTTT. Variable domain in full (rest from reference TRBV19 and TRBJ1-1): DGGITQSPKYLFRKEGQNVTLSCEQNLNHDAMYWYRQDPGQGLRLIYYSQIVNDFQKGDIAEGYSVSREKKESFPLTVTSAQKNPTAFYLCASSISNTEAFFGQGTRLTVV.

This chain links TRBV9 with TRBJ2-3; D remains ambiguous. CDR1 is SGDLS and CDR2 is YYNGEE in the germline V gene. The V end was cut by 3 bases, the J end by 3 bases, with 8 bases between. The CDR3 sequence is 13 residues long. The CDR3 DNA follows: TGTGCCAGCAGCGCCCTACAAACAGATACGCAGTATTTT. As protein: CASSALQTDTQYF.

The chain is built from TRBV7-9 and TRBJ1-1, with TRBD1 as a possible D gene (5 bases). The CDR3 length is 15 residues. Germline CDR1 reads SEHNR; CDR2 reads FQNEAQ (reference sequence). V lost 3 bases to trimming and J lost 5 bases, with 16 bases between them. For the CDR3, the DNA is TGTGCCAGCAGCTTCGGACAACGCCCGGGGACTGAAGCTTTCTTT. Residues: CASSFGQRPGTEAFF. The full variable domain, rest sourced from reference TRBV7-9 and TRBJ1-1, is DTGVSQNPRHKITKRGQNVTFRCDPISEHNRLYWYRQTLGQGPEFLTYFQNEAQLEKSRLLSDRFSAERPKGSFSTLEIQRTEQGDSAMYLCASSFGQRPGTEAFFGQGTRLTVV.

This clone has only a few counts. The CDR3 loop reads CASSSVSGEPYEQYF. DNA of the CDR3: TGTGCCAGCTCATCCGTGAGCGGGGAACCCTACGAGCAGTACTTC. V gene TRBV18 combines with J gene TRBJ2-7; 7 nucleotides line up with TRBD2. CDR3 length equals 15 residues. The junction had 9 bases not matched to a gene; V was cut back by 5 bases and J by 2 bases. CDR1 is KGHSH and CDR2 is LQKENI in the germline V gene.

The rearrangement uses TRBV7-2 and TRBJ2-1; weak D call: TRBD2 (6 bases). This CDR3 comprises 12 residues. The germline gives CDR1 SGHTA, CDR2 FQGNSA. V lost 8 bases, J lost 4 bases, and 9 bases lay in between. CDR3 loop: CASREQYNEQFF. CDR3 in DNA: TGTGCCAGCCGGGAGCAATACAATGAGCAGTTCTTC.

A few counts support this clone. This sequence joins TRBV4-2 and TRBJ1-2; 7 bases align to TRBD1. This CDR3 comprises 15 residues. The V and J ends lost 2 bases and 3 bases, in that order; junction bases with no gene match: 6. CDR1 LGHNA and CDR2 YNFKEQ come from the germline V gene. CDR3 residues: CASSQRQGSDYGYTF. The CDR3 region has the DNA TGTGCCAGCAGCCAAAGACAGGGCAGTGACTATGGCTACACCTTC.

For the CDR3, the DNA is TGTGCCAGCAGTGGCGAAGCCCTAGAGACCCAGTACTTC. Its translation: CASSGEALETQYF. The chain carries TRBV6-6 and TRBJ2-5; no definite D call. V lost 5 bases and J 4 bases, leaving 11 bases between the germline ends. CDR3 size: 13 residues. Germline loops: CDR1 MNHNY, CDR2 SVGAGI (reference sequence).

V and J are TRBV4-1 and TRBJ2-3, with D possibly being TRBD2 (5 bases). V lost 2 bases and J lost 2, with 17 bases in between. CDR3 size: 17 residues. Germline V gives CDR1 MGHRA, CDR2 YSYEKL. The CDR3 loop is CASSQRSGRINTDTQYF. CDR3 sequence (DNA): TGCGCCAGCAGCCAACGATCGGGAAGAATCAACACAGATACGCAGTATTTT.

Only one count was recorded for this clone. The V call is TRBV6-1, the J call TRBJ1-2; D is unclear. CDR1 is MNHNS and CDR2 is SASEGT in the germline V gene. Trimming took off 2 bases at V and 5 bases at J, with 6 bases between the two ends. The CDR3 totals 12 residues. The CDR3 DNA is TGTGCCAGCAGTGAACTGGGGTATGGCTACACCTTC. The encoded protein is CASSELGYGYTF.

The J gene is TRBJ1-2, the V gene TRBV4-2; TRBD1 aligns across 8 bases. Germline CDR1 reads LGHNA; CDR2 reads YNFKEQ. The trim removed 0 bases at V and 8 bases at J, leaving 8 bases unmatched. This CDR3 spans 15 amino acids. The CDR3 loop reads CASSQDPDRDHGYTF. The CDR3 nucleotides are TGTGCCAGCAGCCAAGACCCGGACAGGGATCACGGCTACACCTTC.

There are a few counts of this clone. The genes are TRBV4-2 and TRBJ2-7, with 7 positions matching TRBD1. J lost 4 bases, V lost 4 bases, and 7 bases had no gene match. This CDR3 region has 14 residues. The germline V gene encodes CDR1 LGHNA and CDR2 YNFKEQ. The CDR3 reads CASSPEQGQYEQYF. CDR3 bases: TGTGCCAGCAGCCCAGAACAGGGGCAGTACGAGCAGTACTTC.

The V call is TRBV25-1, the J call TRBJ1-4; perhaps TRBD1 as D (6 bases). V lost 6 bases and J lost 8, with 13 bases in between. CDR1 and CDR2 (germline): MGHDK, SYGVNS. This CDR3 comprises 13 residues. The CDR3 region is CASREQGSEKLFF. The CDR3 DNA sequence: TGTGCCAGCAGGGAACAGGGATCCGAAAAACTGTTTTTT.

V usage is TRBV2 and J usage is TRBJ1-5; a weak D match, TRBD1 (6 bases). There are 14 residues in the CDR3. The V gene lost 2 bases and the J gene lost 6 bases, with 11 bases spanning the gap. Per germline, CDR1 SNHLY and CDR2 FYNNEI. Here the CDR3 DNA reads TGTGCCAGCAGTGAAACTTTCAGGGGTCAGCCCCAGCATTTT. It yields the protein CASSETFRGQPQHF.

The chain couples TRBV5-1 to TRBJ2-2; 8 bases are shared with TRBD1. Germline loops: CDR1 SGHRS, CDR2 YFSETQ. Losses at the gene ends were 4 bases for V and 2 bases for J; bases not matched to a gene: 10. CDR3 size: 17 residues. As DNA, the CDR3 is TGCGCCAGCAGCGGGAGACAGGGGTCCCTCAACACCGGGGAGCTGTTTTTT. It yields the protein CASSGRQGSLNTGELFF.

The chain employs TRBV6-5 and TRBJ2-7; tentative D call: TRBD2 (5 bases). V lost 6 bases and J lost 2, with 14 bases in between. Germline assignment: CDR1 MNHEY and CDR2 SVGAGI. The CDR3 loop spans 14 amino acids. DNA of the CDR3: TGTGCCAGCAGAAGAAAGGCGGGTCCCTACGAGCAGTACTTC. Amino acid sequence: CASRRKAGPYEQYF.

This chain joins TRBV29-1 and TRBJ2-2; D is perhaps TRBD1 or TRBD2 (5 bases each). Trimming left V 6 bases short and J 2 bases short, with 7 bases between. Germline V gives CDR1 SQVTM, CDR2 ANQGSEA. The CDR3 length is 12 residues. The CDR3 here is CSVWDNTGELFF. The CDR3 nucleotides are TGCAGCGTCTGGGACAACACCGGGGAGCTGTTTTTT.

The V call is TRBV18, the J call TRBJ1-1; D is unclear. V dropped 6 bases and J dropped 0 bases, with 8 bases sitting between them. The CDR3 sequence is 13 residues long. Germline-derived CDR1 and CDR2 are KGHSH and LQKENI. This CDR3 is CASSAGMNTEAFF. DNA for the CDR3: TGTGCCAGCTCCGCTGGAATGAACACTGAAGCTTTCTTT.

The chain uses TRBV6-6 and TRBJ2-3; TRBD2 agrees at 12 bases. The CDR3 totals 16 residues. Losses at the gene ends were 8 bases for V and 1 base for J; bases not matched to a gene: 7. Germline CDR1 MNHNY, CDR2 SVGAGI (reference sequence). Here the CDR3 reads CASQLAGGRGTDTQYF. DNA of the CDR3: TGTGCCAGCCAGCTAGCGGGGGGGCGTGGCACAGATACGCAGTATTTT.

The chain combines TRBV30 with TRBJ2-1; D gene uncertain. This CDR3 spans 14 amino acids. V shed 3 bases and J shed 0 bases, with 9 bases lying between them. Germline CDR1 is GTSNPN and CDR2 is SVGIG (reference sequence). The CDR3 DNA reads as TGTGCCTGGAGGGGCCTGAGCTCCTACAATGAGCAGTTCTTC. Its protein is CAWRGLSSYNEQFF.

The chain recombines TRBV6-1 with TRBJ1-5, with D possibly being TRBD1 (6 bases). The CDR3 contains 13 residues. V gave up 5 bases and J gave up 6 bases, with 11 bases separating them. Germline lookup yields CDR1 MNHNS and CDR2 SASEGT. Written as DNA, the CDR3 is TGTGCCAGCAGTCCTCAGGGGACTCAGCCCCAGCATTTT. Translated: CASSPQGTQPQHF.

The chain employs TRBV5-1 and TRBJ1-2; a weak D match, TRBD1 (5 bases). The CDR3 spans 16 residues. V was trimmed by 0 bases and J by 4 bases, leaving 16 bases between them. The germline CDR1 and CDR2 sequences are SGHRS and YFSETQ. CDR3 nucleotides: TGCGCCAGCAGCTTGGGCCCGCCGGGCGGGGGCTATGGCTACACCTTC. This sequence encodes CASSLGPPGGGYGYTF.

The CDR3 spells CASSSTGGMAKQFF. CDR3 bases: TGTGCCAGCAGTTCGACAGGGGGCATGGCGAAGCAGTTCTTC. V gene TRBV6-5 combines with J gene TRBJ2-1; 10 nucleotides line up with TRBD1. Germline V gene lookup returns CDR1 MNHEY and CDR2 SVGAGI. This CDR3 contains 14 residues. The V and J ends lost 4 bases and 11 bases, in that order; junction bases with no gene match: 8.

The chain combines TRBV27 with TRBJ1-5; D uncertain. The germline V gene encodes CDR1 MNHEY and CDR2 SMNVEV (reference sequence). CDR3 size: 14 residues. Trimming removed 2 bases at V and 3 bases at J, with 8 bases between. DNA of the CDR3: TGTGCCAGCAGTTTACAAGGGTCCAATCAGCCCCAGCATTTT. Protein sequence: CASSLQGSNQPQHF.

This clone was observed a single time. V is TRBV10-3 and J is TRBJ2-5; the D gene is possibly TRBD1 (5 bases). CDR1 and CDR2 (germline): ENHRY, SYGVKD. This CDR3 comprises 13 residues. V lost 6 bases, J lost 2 bases, and 10 bases lay in between. CDR3 bases: TGTGCCATCAGGACAGAAAATCAAGAGACCCAGTACTTC. It specifies CAIRTENQETQYF.

This rearrangement joins TRBV30 to TRBJ2-2; TRBD1 aligns across 8 bases. CDR3 length: 17 residues. With V trimmed by 3 bases and J by 1 base, 10 bases remained unmatched. CDR1 and CDR2 from the germline V gene are GTSNPN and SVGIG (reference sequence). This chain's CDR3 is CAWRRDRKAMNTGELFF. In DNA form, the CDR3 reads TGTGCCTGGAGGAGGGACAGGAAAGCTATGAACACCGGGGAGCTGTTTTTT.

This chain uses TRBV5-1 with TRBJ2-1; TRBD2 agrees at 9 bases. Germline values: CDR1 SGHRS, CDR2 YFSETQ. The CDR3 loop spans 15 amino acids. V dropped 0 bases and J dropped 7; count of bases not matched to a gene: 5. CDR3 sequence: CASSLGGGAENEQFF. DNA of the CDR3: TGCGCCAGCAGCTTGGGCGGGGGGGCCGAGAATGAGCAGTTCTTC.